These 8 T cell receptor beta chains were all obtained from the same sample, sequenced in a study of tumor-infiltrating lymphocytes in primary liver carcinoma (dated by TCRdb to 2015 to 2018). Without any cell sorting, total RNA and DNA were co-extracted from about 21-30 mg of bulk tissue using the AllPrep DNA/RNA mini kit. Sequencing instrument: Illumina HiSeq 2500. Using a constant-region primer and ProtoScript II reverse transcriptase, TCRbeta-specific cDNA was reverse-transcribed from 500 ng total RNA. Construction of the TCRbeta libraries relied on three nested rounds of multiplex PCR, following a slightly modified ARM-PCR procedure. Each of the first two PCR rounds ran for approximately 10 cycles using multiplex TRBV1-TRBV30 forward primers together with a Cbeta reverse primer. TCRdb passed the public sequencing reads through fastp at Q25 and MiXCR, retaining productive beta sequences. Records with the same CDR3 protein are collapsed into one entry carrying the most frequent genes and DNA. Here the sample has 85,000 to 100,000 distinct CDR3 sequences; roughly 70% occur a single time. The ten largest account for around 27% of the sample.

The sequencing input was tumor-adjacent normal liver tissue. The receptors originated from a man aged 35-49 years with primary liver carcinoma and hepatitis B virus infection.

About this clonotype itself: It may be a read error: a sequence one base away is much more abundant. The chain couples TRBV5-4 to TRBJ2-1, with TRBD2 matching 9 bases. The CDR3 extends over 16 amino acids. The germline V gene encodes CDR1 SGHNT and CDR2 YYREEE (reference sequence). The DNA for the CDR3 is TGTGCCAGCAGCCCAGGGGCTAGCGGGGTCTACGATGAGCAGTTCTTC. The encoded protein is CASSPGASGVYDEQFF.

Notes on this clonotype: The junction shows a germline mismatch at one end, possibly a read error. The V gene is TRBV6-5, the J gene TRBJ2-7; tentatively, D is TRBD2 (5 bases). Germline V gene sequence: CDR1 MNHEY, CDR2 SVGAGI. This CDR3 has 12 amino acids. Here the CDR3 reads CANTAVTYEHYF. DNA for the CDR3: TGTGCCAACACAGCGGTTACCTACGAGCACTACTTC.

Regarding this clonotype: A read error may be the cause here, since a much bigger clone is one base away. V usage is TRBV12-3 or TRBV12-4 and J usage is TRBJ1-4, with 8 nucleotides matching TRBD1. J gave up 3 bases and V 6 bases, and 3 bases lay outside the gene matches. This CDR3 is built from 14 residues. CDR3 residues: CASRWGQANEKLFF. DNA for the CDR3: TGTGCCAGCAGGTGGGGACAGGCTAATGAAAAACTGTTTTTT.

With regard to this clonotype: Sequence at one end of the junction differs from germline and may be a read error. J is TRBJ1-4 and V is TRBV7-8; D gene uncertain. CDR1 is SGHVS and CDR2 is FQNEAQ in the germline V gene. The CDR3 is 16 residues long. This CDR3 is CASSLSRHWQNEKLFF. The CDR3 DNA reads TGTGCCAGCAGCTTATCCCGGCATTGGCAAAATGAAAAACTATTTTTT.

V usage is TRBV28 and J usage is TRBJ1-2; D possibly corresponds to TRBD1 (6 bases). This CDR3 contains 13 residues. V was shortened by 8 bases and J by 3 bases, with 13 bases between the two germline ends. CDR1 and CDR2 (germline): MDHEN, SYDVKM. For the CDR3, the DNA is TGTGCCAGCCTACTTGAGGGGGACTATGGCTACACCTTC. This sequence encodes CASLLEGDYGYTF.

This clonotype was counted a few times. The V gene is TRBV20-1, the J gene TRBJ2-1, with no clear D. The germline V and J ends were trimmed by 6 bases and 2 bases, with 8 bases remaining between them. CDR1 and CDR2 from the germline V gene are DFQATT and SNEGSKA (reference sequence). This CDR3 contains 12 residues. CDR3 bases: TGCAGTGCCATTCTCGCCTACAATGAGCAGTTCTTC. It translates to CSAILAYNEQFF.

In regard to this clonotype: A read error may produce the germline difference seen at one junction end. The rearrangement uses TRBV4-1 and TRBJ2-5; D is perhaps TRBD2 (5 bases). This CDR3 spans 13 amino acids. Germline CDR1 reads MGHRA; CDR2 reads YSYEKL. The CDR3 here is CTSGQDADETQYF. The CDR3 DNA follows: TGCACCAGCGGCCAAGATGCCGACGAGACCCAGTACTTC.

A word on this clonotype: Likely a read error: the CDR3 ends without its conserved phenylalanine or tryptophan. The rearrangement links TRBV29-1 to TRBJ2-7, with 15 bases lining up with TRBD2. CDR1 SQVTM and CDR2 ANQGSEA come from the germline V gene. The CDR3 is made up of 16 amino acids. V shed 7 bases and J 0 bases; nucleotides not matched to a gene: 7. Written as DNA, the CDR3 is TGCAGCGCCCTGGGGACTAGCGGGAGGCACTCCTACGAGCAGTACCTC. This gives the protein CSALGTSGRHSYEQYL.